The following is a T cell receptor (beta chain) sequence with its context. Clones were read by immunoSEQ multiplex PCR, and TCRdb kept only the in-frame ones, dropping some. The table has around 240,000 clones, over 80% seen once; the top ten hold 0.87%. The data were obtained in a study of blood T cell repertoires in COVID-19. Study context: The cDNA or gDNA used as material had been derived from T cells, B-cell-depleted T cells, or PBMCs.

Everyone who took part was roughly 18 to 89 years old, and they came from 20 to 25 US areas. Grouping used clinical history reported by participants in a survey and questionnaire. Each exposed participant met a COVID-19 case in the 2 weeks preceding study entry. This CDR3 is built from 14 residues. CDR1 is MNHEY and CDR2 is SVGAGI in the germline V gene. With 10 bases clipped from V and 5 bases from J, the junction kept 9 bases outside the gene matches. Sequencing was done on a sample of PBMCs or T cells enriched from blood (not recorded which). The chain is built from TRBV6-5 and TRBJ2-5, with TRBD1 matching 11 bases. The TCR sequence derives from a man aged 50 to 60 who had been exposed to COVID-19. The CDR3 region has the DNA TGTGCCACCAAAAAGGGACAGGGGGTCGAGACCCAGTACTTC. The encoded protein is CATKKGQGVETQYF.